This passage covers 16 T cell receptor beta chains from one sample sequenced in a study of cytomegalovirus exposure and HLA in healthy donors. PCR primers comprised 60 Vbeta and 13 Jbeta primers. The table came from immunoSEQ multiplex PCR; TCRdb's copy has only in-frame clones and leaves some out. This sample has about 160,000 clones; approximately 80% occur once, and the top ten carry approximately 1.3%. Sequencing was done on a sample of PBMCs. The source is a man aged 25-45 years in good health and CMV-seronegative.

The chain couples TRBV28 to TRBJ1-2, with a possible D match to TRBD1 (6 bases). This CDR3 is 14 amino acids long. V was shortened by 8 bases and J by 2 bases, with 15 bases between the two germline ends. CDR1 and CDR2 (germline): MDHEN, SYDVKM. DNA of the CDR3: TGTGCCAGCGGAGGGGGAGGGGGAAACTATGGCTACACCTTC. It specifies CASGGGGGNYGYTF.

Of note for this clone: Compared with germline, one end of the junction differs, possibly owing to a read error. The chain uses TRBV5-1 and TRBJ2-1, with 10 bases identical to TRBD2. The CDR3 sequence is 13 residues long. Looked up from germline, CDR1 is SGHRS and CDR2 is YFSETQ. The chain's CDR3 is CASSWGSGGLIVF. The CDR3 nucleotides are TGCGCCAGCAGCTGGGGTAGCGGGGGGCTAATCGTCTTC.

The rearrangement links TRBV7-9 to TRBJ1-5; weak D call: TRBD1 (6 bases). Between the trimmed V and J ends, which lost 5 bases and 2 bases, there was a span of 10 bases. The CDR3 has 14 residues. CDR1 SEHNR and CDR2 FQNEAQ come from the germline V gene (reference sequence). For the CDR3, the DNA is TGTGCCAGCAGCGTGGCAGGGGGCAATCAGCCCCAGCATTTT. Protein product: CASSVAGGNQPQHF.

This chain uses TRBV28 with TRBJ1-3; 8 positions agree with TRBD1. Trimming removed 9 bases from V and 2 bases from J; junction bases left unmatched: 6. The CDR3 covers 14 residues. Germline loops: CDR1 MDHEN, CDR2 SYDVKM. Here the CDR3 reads CASMGRGPGNTIYF. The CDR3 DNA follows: TGTGCCAGTATGGGCAGGGGGCCTGGAAACACCATATATTTT.

CDR3 in amino acids: CASSWGGDYGYTF. The CDR3 bases are TGTGCCAGCAGCTGGGGGGGTGACTATGGCTACACCTTC. V is TRBV11-2 and J is TRBJ1-2, with a weak D call TRBD1 (5 bases). This CDR3 has 13 amino acids. Germline-derived CDR1 and CDR2 are SGHAT and FQNNGV. Trimming left V 4 bases short and J 3 bases short, with 9 bases between.

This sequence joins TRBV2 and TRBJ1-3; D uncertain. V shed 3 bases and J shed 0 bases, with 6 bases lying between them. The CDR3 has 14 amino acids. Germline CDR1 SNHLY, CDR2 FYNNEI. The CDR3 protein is CASSERRSGNTIYF. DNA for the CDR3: TGTGCCAGCAGTGAGCGGCGCTCTGGAAACACCATATATTTT.

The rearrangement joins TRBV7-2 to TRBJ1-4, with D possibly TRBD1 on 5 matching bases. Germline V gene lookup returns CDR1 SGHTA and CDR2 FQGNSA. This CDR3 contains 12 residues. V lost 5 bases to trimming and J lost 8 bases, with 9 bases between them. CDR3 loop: CASSGGGEKLFF. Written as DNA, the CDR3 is TGTGCCAGCAGCGGCGGGGGGGAAAAACTGTTTTTT.

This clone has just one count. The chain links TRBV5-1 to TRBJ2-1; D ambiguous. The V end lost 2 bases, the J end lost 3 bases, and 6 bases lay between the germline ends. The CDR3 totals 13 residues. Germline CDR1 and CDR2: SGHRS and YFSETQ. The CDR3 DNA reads TGCGCCAGCAGCTTCTCTCTCTACAATGAGCAGTTCTTC. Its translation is CASSFSLYNEQFF.

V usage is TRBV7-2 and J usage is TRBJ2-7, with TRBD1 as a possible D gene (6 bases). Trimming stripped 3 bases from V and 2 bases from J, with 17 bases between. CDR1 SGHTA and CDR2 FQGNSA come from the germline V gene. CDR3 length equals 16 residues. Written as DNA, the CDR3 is TGTGCCAGCAGCTTGGGACCCGGGACACCTACCTACGAGCAGTACTTC. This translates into CASSLGPGTPTYEQYF.

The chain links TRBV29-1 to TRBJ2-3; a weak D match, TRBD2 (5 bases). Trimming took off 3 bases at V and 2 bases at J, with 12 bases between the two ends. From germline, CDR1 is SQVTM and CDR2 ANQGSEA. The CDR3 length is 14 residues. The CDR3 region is CSVEDGGYTDTQYF. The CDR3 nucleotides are TGCAGCGTTGAGGATGGCGGGTACACAGATACGCAGTATTTT.

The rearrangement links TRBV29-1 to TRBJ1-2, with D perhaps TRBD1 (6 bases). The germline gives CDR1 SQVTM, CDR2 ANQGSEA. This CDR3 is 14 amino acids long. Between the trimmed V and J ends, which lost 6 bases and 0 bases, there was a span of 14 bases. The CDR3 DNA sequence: TGCAGCGTCAACCCTAGGGGGTCTAACTATGGCTACACCTTC. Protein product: CSVNPRGSNYGYTF.

The CDR3 reads CASSRRAGGFTEAFF. CDR3 in DNA: TGTGCCAGCAGCCGACGGGCAGGGGGATTCACTGAAGCTTTCTTT. This sequence joins TRBV14 and TRBJ1-1, with 7 positions matching TRBD1. V shed 4 bases and J 4 bases; nucleotides not matched to a gene: 9. CDR1 and CDR2 from the germline V gene are SGHDN and FVKESK. The length of the CDR3 is 15 residues.

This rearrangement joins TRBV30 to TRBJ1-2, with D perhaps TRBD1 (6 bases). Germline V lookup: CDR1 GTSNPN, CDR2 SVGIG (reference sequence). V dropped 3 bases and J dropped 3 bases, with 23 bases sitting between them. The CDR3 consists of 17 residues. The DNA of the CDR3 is TGTGCCTGGAGGGGGGGGAACCGAGACAGGCCCTACTATGGCTACACCTTC. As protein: CAWRGGNRDRPYYGYTF.

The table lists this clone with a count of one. This CDR3 is CAWSRGGTDTQYF. In DNA, the CDR3 is TGTGCCTGGAGTCGCGGGGGAACAGATACGCAGTATTTT. The chain joins TRBV30 to TRBJ2-3, with 7 bases matching TRBD2. The germline V gene encodes CDR1 GTSNPN and CDR2 SVGIG (reference sequence). There are 13 residues in the CDR3. Unmatched junction bases numbered 2, after V lost 2 bases and J lost 3 bases.

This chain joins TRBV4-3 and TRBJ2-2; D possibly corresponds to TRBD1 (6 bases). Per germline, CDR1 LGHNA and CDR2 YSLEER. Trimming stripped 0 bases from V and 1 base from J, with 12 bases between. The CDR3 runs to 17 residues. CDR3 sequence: CASSQDARGLNTGELFF. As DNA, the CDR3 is TGCGCCAGCAGCCAAGATGCCAGGGGCCTGAACACCGGGGAGCTGTTTTTT.

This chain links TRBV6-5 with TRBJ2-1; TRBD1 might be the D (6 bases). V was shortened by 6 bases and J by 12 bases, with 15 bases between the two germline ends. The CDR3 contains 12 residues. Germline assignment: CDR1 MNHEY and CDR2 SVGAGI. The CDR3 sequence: CASRGQSGRQFF. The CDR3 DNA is TGTGCCAGCAGAGGACAGTCTGGGAGGCAGTTCTTC.